This record looks at one TCR beta chain sequence and its context. Its antigen remains unidentified. The junction does not match germline at one end; this may be a read error. The data derive from a study of blood T cells in healthy people across ages (dated by TCRdb to the mid-2010s). General notes on the study: Template switching captured roughly one uniquely barcoded TCR beta cDNA molecule per two T cells in model experiments. To track age-related changes in TCR beta repertoire diversity, the study relied on deep sequencing normalized with unique cDNA molecular identifiers. Four age groups were formed from the donors: young (average approximately 17 years), middle-aged (approximately 39), aged (approximately 60) and long-lived (82). To avoid experimental bias, donors of different ages were distributed randomly across sequencing lanes. The study analyzed two additional independent replicas of 1 million unique cDNA reads from the same blood draw for two donors, one aged 18 to 30 and one aged 80 or older. The paper's findings and limits, for the study overall: Observed TCR beta diversity per million T cells fell roughly linearly with age, and a significant reduction was already apparent by age around 44. The long-lived group showed more naive CD4+ T cells, fewer expanded clones and increased TCR diversity than the aged group, suggesting age selection. Donor CMV infection status was unknown, potentially confounding age-related changes in expanded clonotypes. A strong correlation was found between observed TCR beta diversity and the percentage of naive T cells measured by flow cytometry. Estimates of total diversity based on one million sequenced T cells were regarded as lower bounds and as underestimates. Conclusive comparison of naive and antigen-experienced compartments was prevented by the profiling of bulk unsorted PBMCs.

The CDR3 goes from the cysteine to the phenylalanine over 13 residues. CDR3 DNA only is kept here, 39 bases in frame from base 1. CDR1 SSHAT and CDR2 FNYEAQ were looked up in the germline V gene (reference sequence). Library preparation used 5' RACE. Sequencing used an Illumina HiSeq 2500. The second PCR ran for about 6 to 11 cycles and used a J-beta primer mix along with a sample-barcoded 5' primer. A template-switch 5' adaptor carrying 12 random nucleotides introduced a unique molecular identifier onto each TCR beta cDNA molecule. Each sample yielded at least 3 million CDR3-containing paired-end reads. All of the RNA was converted into first-strand cDNA using the Mint cDNA synthesis kit, with a TRBC-specific oligonucleotide serving as the primer. All cDNA was treated with uracil-DNA glycosylase and then went through a first 18-cycle PCR with the universal primers M1SS and BC2_uni_R. In the authors' own workflow: For normalization, 1 million high-quality reads, each with a distinct molecular identifier, were randomly selected from each sample. Instead of being binned into consensus sequences, reads that shared molecular identifiers were thrown out. CDR3 identification, clonotype clustering and error correction used MiTCR with a Q25 quality threshold and the strictest error-elimination algorithm. A nonparametric unseen species model with Euler transformation was used to estimate lower-bound total TCR beta diversity. The public reads were reanalyzed by TCRdb: fastp trimming at Q25, MiXCR alignment, in-frame beta chains only. Every entry covers one CDR3 protein and lists the most common genes and DNA from its rows. The V and J calls follow TCRdb's processing rather than the paper's. The sample contains about 1.5 million distinct CDR3 sequences, around 40% of them found a single time. Approximately 4.1% of the sample is taken by the ten largest.

Systemically healthy Caucasian individuals from Russia, around 38 in total and aged roughly 6 to 100 years, were included as donors. Each donor gave ten milliliters of peripheral blood, collected into EDTA-treated Vacutainer tubes. Ficoll-Paque density-gradient centrifugation was used to isolate PBMCs, with at least 6.5 million obtained per sample. Trizol reagent was used to extract total RNA from PBMCs, with at least 5 micrograms per sample. Naive CD45RAhigh/CD27high T cell percentages were measured by flow cytometry on a PBMC aliquot from every donor. The rearranged chain carries TRBV7-7 and TRBJ1-4, with the D gene not confidently named. The sequenced sample was blood. This receptor was obtained from a woman under 30 in good health. The CDR3 has the sequence CASSVVLWEKLFF. The nucleotide sequence is given as TGTGCTAGCAGCGTAGTGTTATGGGAAAAACTGTTTTTT.